The entry that follows covers one T cell receptor beta chain sequence. V shed 10 bases and J 5 bases; nucleotides not matched to a gene: 10. CDR1 and CDR2 (germline): MDHEN, SYDVKM. This CDR3 comprises 14 residues. This sample was included in a study of blood T cell repertoires in COVID-19. Generated by immunoSEQ multiplex PCR, the TCRdb table keeps only in-frame clones and is missing some. The sample records roughly 290,000 clones, around 87% being singletons. The chain links TRBV28 to TRBJ1-3; 8 nucleotides match TRBD1. The sequence derives from a woman under 30 with acute COVID-19. Sequences were obtained from PBMCs or T cells enriched from blood (not recorded which). The CDR3 sequence: CATSRTGSRNTIYF. CDR3 coding DNA: TGTGCCACCTCGCGGACAGGGTCGCGAAACACCATATATTTT.